The clone carrying this T cell receptor (beta chain) appeared a single time. Its cognate antigen is unknown. These data are taken from a study of cytomegalovirus exposure and HLA in healthy donors. Donors counted as nominally healthy when sampled, yet unrecorded immune exposures were likely. This CDR3 is 14 amino acids long. CDR1 is GTSNPN and CDR2 is SVGIG in the germline V gene (reference sequence). V lost 0 bases, J lost 8 bases, and 11 bases lay in between. Amplification used 60 Vbeta primers and 13 Jbeta primers. Method: immunoSEQ multiplex PCR; TCRdb's copy keeps in-frame clones and lacks some. Here the sample spans about 220,000 clones, around 80% being singletons. Study results and limitations: Being productive about 87% or about 30% of the time was typical of most TCR beta V segments in an earlier analysis. As was reported, the HLA-A and HLA-B alleles of most subjects were accurately predicted from TCR beta sequences.

The J gene is TRBJ1-6, the V gene TRBV30; the D is unclear. This TCR was recovered from a woman in her thirties or forties in good health and CMV-seropositive. Sequencing input: PBMCs. The CDR3 DNA is TGTGCCTGGAGTGTCGGTCAGGTGGATTCACCCCTCCACTTT. This translates into CAWSVGQVDSPLHF.